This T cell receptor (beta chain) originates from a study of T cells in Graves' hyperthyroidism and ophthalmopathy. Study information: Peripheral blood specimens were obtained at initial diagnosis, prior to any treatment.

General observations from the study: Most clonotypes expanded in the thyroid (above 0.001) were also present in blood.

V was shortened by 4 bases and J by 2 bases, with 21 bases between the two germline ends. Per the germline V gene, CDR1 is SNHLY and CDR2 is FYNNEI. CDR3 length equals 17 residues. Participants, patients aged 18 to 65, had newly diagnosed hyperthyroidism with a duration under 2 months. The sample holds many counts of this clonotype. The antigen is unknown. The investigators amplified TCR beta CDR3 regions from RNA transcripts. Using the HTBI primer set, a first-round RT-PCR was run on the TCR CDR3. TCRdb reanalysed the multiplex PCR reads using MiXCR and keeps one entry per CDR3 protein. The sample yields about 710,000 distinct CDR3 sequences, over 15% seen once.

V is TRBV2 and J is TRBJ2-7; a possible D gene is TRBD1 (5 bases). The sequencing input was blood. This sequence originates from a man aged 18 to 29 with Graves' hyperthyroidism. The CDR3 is CASSVDSVERPTYEQYF. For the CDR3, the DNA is TGTGCCAGCAGTGTAGACAGTGTAGAGAGGCCCACCTACGAGCAGTACTTC.